Listed below are T cell receptor beta chains from one sample, sequenced in a study of CD8+ T cells in alopecia areata. The table came from immunoSEQ multiplex PCR; TCRdb's copy has only in-frame clones and leaves some out. Here the sample spans some 99,000 clones, under 70% being singletons. The input for sequencing was CD8+ T cells sorted from blood, taken at week 4, from a patient treated with tofacitinib. These receptor sequences come from a human donor with alopecia areata. CDR3s include the opening cysteine and the closing phenylalanine or tryptophan. A D gene is named only where the DNA matches it firmly. Some rows have no size entry. The others give once, few or many, or a class for an expanded clone.

>few|TRBJ1-2|TRBV5-1|.|14
TGCGCCAGCAGCGCCGACAGGCCGAACTATGGCTACACCTTC
CASSADRPNYGYTF
>.|TRBJ1-6|TRBV9|.|17
TGTGCCAGCAGCGTAGAGGGAGGGGAGTGGATGGATTCACCCCTCCACTTT
CASSVEGGEWMDSPLHF
>.|TRBJ2-1|TRBV7-7|.|15
TGTGCCAGCAGCTTAGGAGGTCCGGTAGACAATGAGCAGTTCTTC
CASSLGGPVDNEQFF
>.|TRBJ2-5|TRBV29-1|.|14
TGCAGCGTTGCCCCCCTAGAATACCAAGAGACCCAGTACTTC
CSVAPLEYQETQYF
>.|TRBJ1-3|TRBV5-1|.|15
TGCGCCAGCAGCTTCCGAGGGTCCTCTGGAAACACCATATATTTT
CASSFRGSSGNTIYF
>.|TRBJ2-3|TRBV21-1|.|11
TGTGCCAGCAGCAAACGAGGACGGGAATGTTTT
CASSKRGRECF
>.|TRBJ2-1|TRBV7-9|.|12
TGTGCCAGCAGCACCCAGTACAATGAGCAGTTCTTC
CASSTQYNEQFF
>.|TRBJ2-1|TRBV19|.|13
TGTGCCAGTAGTATAGATAACGGAAATGAGCAGTTCTTC
CASSIDNGNEQFF
>.|TRBJ2-1|TRBV5-4|TRBD2|14
TGTGCCAGCAGCGACCTAGCGGGAGGACTCCCGTGGTTCTTC
CASSDLAGGLPWFF
>.|TRBJ2-7|TRBV7-9|TRBD2|17
TGTGCCAGCAGCTTAGGGGGACTAGCGGGAGTAGGCCACGAGCAGTACTTC
CASSLGGLAGVGHEQYF
>few|TRBJ2-3|TRBV5-4|.|12
TGTGCCAGCAGACCCGACACAGATACGCAGTATTTT
CASRPDTDTQYF
>.|TRBJ1-1|TRBV29-1|.|12
TGCAGCGCCTCGGACCCGAACACTGAAGCTTTCTTT
CSASDPNTEAFF
>.|TRBJ2-2|TRBV9|.|13
TGTGCCAGCAGCCCCCCTTACACCGGGGAGCTGTTTTTT
CASSPPYTGELFF
>.|TRBJ2-7|TRBV4-3|.|16
TGCGCCAGCAGCCAAGATGTGGGGGACGCCTACTACGAGCAGTACTTC
CASSQDVGDAYYEQYF
>.|TRBJ2-1|TRBV7-2|TRBD2|14
TGTGCCAGCAGCGCTAGCGGGCCCTACAATGAGCAGTTCTTC
CASSASGPYNEQFF
>.|TRBJ1-2|TRBV5-4|.|14
TGTGCCAGCAGCTTGTCGGGGGCACGGGGTGGCTACACCTTC
CASSLSGARGGYTF
>few|TRBJ2-2|TRBV7-6|.|18
TGTGCCAGCAGCACACCCGACGTACCAAGCTCGAACACCGGGGAGCTGTTTTTT
CASSTPDVPSSNTGELFF
>.|TRBJ1-1|TRBV27|.|13
TGTGCCAGCAGCGCCATTTTGGACACTGAAGCTTTCTTT
CASSAILDTEAFF
>.|TRBJ2-2|TRBV30|.|13
TGTGCCTGGAGTGCCACAGGGACCGGGGAGCTGTTTTTT
CAWSATGTGELFF
>.|TRBJ2-1|TRBV5-1|.|15
TGCGCCAGCAGGCAGGTAGAGATATCCTACAATGAGCAGTTCTTC
CASRQVEISYNEQFF